The 24 T cell receptor beta chains presented below share a single source sample, sequenced in a study of human T cells and chemical hapten exposure. Stated time point: healthy volunteer bleed at 2 weeks. Unseparated into fractions, whole blood served as the source from which total RNA was extracted. MiXCR, applied by TCRdb to the RACE reads, yields one record per CDR3 protein. The sample lists 49,000 or so distinct CDR3 sequences; about 4.1% were seen once. Sample: whole blood. These receptors came from a human donor in good health. Some clones in this sample may be carry-over from other donors' samples.

The chain links TRBV6-2 or TRBV6-3 to TRBJ1-2; perhaps TRBD1 as D (5 bases). Germline-derived CDR1 and CDR2 are MNHEY and SVGEGT. Trimming left V 6 bases short and J 7 bases short, with 18 bases between. The CDR3 loop spans 14 amino acids. CDR3 coding DNA: TGTGCCAGCAGACGACAGACACCCTCCTTTGGCTACACCTTC. It encodes CASRRQTPSFGYTF.

V gene TRBV28 combines with J gene TRBJ2-7; 8 bases align to TRBD1. V was clipped by 4 bases and J by 6 bases; unmatched bases: 8. Germline CDR1 and CDR2: MDHEN and SYDVKM. The CDR3 spans 14 residues. CDR3 DNA sequence: TGTGCCAGCAGTTCCTTGACAGGGGTCCCCGAGCAGTACTTC. It translates to CASSSLTGVPEQYF.

This clonotype has at least ten counts. The rearrangement links TRBV7-9 to TRBJ2-1, with 9 bases identical to TRBD2. Germline assignment: CDR1 SEHNR and CDR2 FQNEAQ (reference sequence). V lost 2 bases, J lost 2 bases, and 1 base stayed unmatched. CDR3 length: 15 amino acids. This CDR3 reads CASSLLAGAYNEQFF. The DNA of the CDR3 is TGTGCCAGCAGCTTATTAGCGGGAGCCTACAATGAGCAGTTCTTC.

This clonotype occurred many times. The chain joins TRBV5-1 to TRBJ2-1; TRBD2 aligns across 7 bases. This CDR3 is 14 amino acids long. CDR1 is SGHRS and CDR2 is YFSETQ in the germline V gene. Trimming cost V 4 bases and J 5 bases; bases outside gene matches: 6. The CDR3 reads CASSGGDEHNEQFF. CDR3 DNA: TGCGCCAGCAGCGGGGGGGACGAACACAATGAGCAGTTCTTC.

This clonotype occurred many times. The rearrangement links TRBV28 to TRBJ2-5, with TRBD1 as a possible D gene (5 bases). This CDR3 comprises 14 residues. The ends were cut back, 7 bases at V and 0 bases at J, with 12 bases in the middle. Germline CDR1 is MDHEN and CDR2 is SYDVKM. CDR3 DNA: TGTGCCAGCACCCATGGGGCGTACCAAGAGACCCAGTACTTC. Translation: CASTHGAYQETQYF.

This clonotype was seen repeatedly, ten times or more. V is TRBV12-5 and J is TRBJ2-5; D not resolved. Germline V lookup: CDR1 LGHNT, CDR2 FRNRAP. Trimming left V 5 bases short and J 0 bases short, with 4 bases between. This CDR3 is built from 12 residues. The CDR3 here is CASGNNQETQYF. DNA of the CDR3: TGTGCTAGTGGTAATAACCAAGAGACCCAGTACTTC.

Many counts were recorded for this clonotype. V gene TRBV20-1 combines with J gene TRBJ2-3; either TRBD1 or TRBD2 may fit D (5 bases each). Germline V lookup: CDR1 DFQATT, CDR2 SNEGSKA (reference sequence). The CDR3 is 16 amino acids. The V gene lost 1 base and the J gene lost 3 bases, with 17 bases spanning the gap. CDR3: CSARAPGGVWTDTQYF. CDR3 nucleotides: TGCAGTGCTAGAGCCCCTGGGGGAGTCTGGACAGATACGCAGTATTTT.

In its sample, this clonotype was seen many times. The chain carries TRBV7-8 and TRBJ2-7, with a possible D match to TRBD1 (6 bases). CDR1 and CDR2 (germline): SGHVS, FQNEAQ. Trimming left V 6 bases short and J 5 bases short, with 20 bases between. This CDR3 contains 15 residues. CDR3 DNA sequence: TGTGCCAGCAGATTCCGTCAGGGGTTAGGGGACGAGCAGTACTTC. Protein: CASRFRQGLGDEQYF.

The chain links TRBV13 to TRBJ2-5; 9 nucleotides match TRBD2. Looked up from germline, CDR1 is PRHDT and CDR2 is FYEKMQ (reference sequence). Germline trimming cut 1 base from V and 1 base from J; bases unmatched to any gene: 4. CDR3 length: 16 amino acids. The CDR3 here is CASSLEPSGTQETQYF. As DNA, the CDR3 is TGTGCCAGCAGCTTAGAACCTAGCGGGACCCAAGAGACCCAGTACTTC.

This clonotype was seen a handful of times. V is TRBV4-1 and J is TRBJ2-1, with TRBD2 matching 11 bases. V dropped 1 base and J dropped 2; count of bases not matched to a gene: 7. There are 18 residues in the CDR3. CDR1 is MGHRA and CDR2 is YSYEKL in the germline V gene. CDR3 sequence reads: CASSQGISGRAAYNEQFF. The DNA of the CDR3 is TGCGCCAGCAGCCAAGGAATTAGCGGGAGGGCCGCCTACAATGAGCAGTTCTTC.

The chain uses TRBV6-5 and TRBJ2-5; D uncertain. The V gene's germline CDR1 is MNHEY and CDR2 SVGAGI. The CDR3 has 14 residues. V was trimmed by 3 bases and J by 1 base, leaving 9 bases between them. The CDR3 here is CASSYTRFQETQYF. The CDR3, as DNA: TGTGCCAGCAGTTATACCCGGTTCCAAGAGACCCAGTACTTC.

The gene calls are TRBV28 and TRBJ2-7; no clear D. V lost 4 bases, J lost 2 bases, and 6 bases lay in between. The CDR3 contains 12 residues. In germline, CDR1 is MDHEN, CDR2 SYDVKM. The CDR3, as DNA: TGTGCCAGCAGTTGGGTACCCTACGAGCAGTACTTC. This codes for CASSWVPYEQYF.

This clonotype was counted a few times. This chain connects TRBV6-5 to TRBJ1-1; D is ambiguous. V lost 2 bases to trimming and J lost 4 bases, with 14 bases between them. CDR1 is MNHEY and CDR2 is SVGAGI in the germline V gene. The CDR3 sequence is 15 residues long. CDR3 sequence (DNA): TGTGCCAGCAGTTACCGGCTAGACTCCCCCACTGAAGCTTTCTTT. This translates into CASSYRLDSPTEAFF.

CDR3 sequence (DNA): TGTGCCAGCAGCCTCCGGCGCTCTCACGAGCAGTACTTC. Its protein product is CASSLRRSHEQYF. The chain combines TRBV28 with TRBJ2-7, with unresolved D. The CDR3 runs 13 residues. Germline V CDR1 and CDR2: MDHEN, SYDVKM. Trimming took off 6 bases at V and 5 bases at J, with 14 bases between the two ends.

About this clonotype: Its ends do not fully match the called genes, so a read error is possible. The V gene is TRBV7-9, the J gene TRBJ2-3; D tentatively fits TRBD1 or TRBD2 (5 bases each). The CDR3 has 12 amino acids. Germline CDR1 SEHNR, CDR2 FQNEAQ (reference sequence). Here the CDR3 reads CASSLDTHGLSF. CDR3 sequence (DNA): TGTGCCAGCAGCTTGGACACCCATGGACTTTCTTTT.

This clonotype was observed many times. The CDR3 sequence is CSAREPGAPYGYTF. The CDR3 DNA reads as TGCAGTGCTAGGGAGCCAGGGGCCCCCTATGGCTACACCTTC. The rearrangement links TRBV20-1 to TRBJ1-2, with D perhaps matching TRBD1 (6 bases). This CDR3 has 14 residues. Trimming pared 3 bases from V and 4 bases from J, leaving 15 bases between. The V gene's germline CDR1 is DFQATT and CDR2 SNEGSKA (reference sequence).

At least ten counts were recorded for this clonotype. The gene calls are TRBV18 and TRBJ1-2; 7 bases are a match to TRBD1. Germline loops: CDR1 KGHSH, CDR2 LQKENI. This CDR3 comprises 12 residues. V lost 4 bases, J lost 7 bases, and 3 bases stayed unmatched. The CDR3 region has the DNA TGTGCCAGCTCACAGGGACAGCCTGGCTACACCTTC. Amino acid sequence: CASSQGQPGYTF. The variable domain in full, with the rest retrieved from reference TRBV18 and TRBJ1-2, is NAGVMQNPRHLVRRRGQEARLRCSPMKGHSHVYWYRQLPEEGLKFMVYLQKENIIDESGMPKERFSAEFPKEGPSILRIQQVVRGDSAAYFCASSQGQPGYTFGSGTRLTVV.

This clonotype was detected only a few times. The chain couples TRBV20-1 to TRBJ1-1; D is uncertain. The CDR3 is 12 residues long. Trimming cost V 5 bases and J 4 bases, with 11 bases left between them. CDR1 DFQATT and CDR2 SNEGSKA come from the germline V gene (reference sequence). In DNA, the CDR3 is TGCAGTGCTTCAAGGAGTAGCACTGAAGCTTTCTTT. Protein product: CSASRSSTEAFF.

This clonotype was seen more than once but under ten times. This chain connects TRBV4-1 to TRBJ2-7, with D perhaps matching TRBD2 (5 bases). V lost 3 bases and J lost 4, with 13 bases in between. CDR1 and CDR2 from the germline V gene are MGHRA and YSYEKL. The CDR3 covers 14 residues. The CDR3 DNA is TGCGCCAGCAGCCAGGCTGTAACGGGGTACGAGCAGTACTTC. As protein: CASSQAVTGYEQYF.

This clonotype turned up a few times. This chain joins TRBV5-4 and TRBJ1-2; D might be TRBD1 (5 bases). Germline CDR1 SGHNT, CDR2 YYREEE (reference sequence). The CDR3 runs to 14 residues. Trimming pared 0 bases from V and 0 bases from J, leaving 6 bases between. The CDR3 reads CASSLVGPNYGYTF. The CDR3 bases are TGTGCCAGCAGCTTGGTGGGGCCTAACTATGGCTACACCTTC.

This clonotype was recorded many times. The genes are TRBV6-2 or TRBV6-3 and TRBJ2-7, with D unclear. Trimming shortened V by 4 bases and J by 2 bases, and 30 bases separated the two germline ends. CDR3 length: 20 residues. Germline lookup yields CDR1 MNHEY and CDR2 SVGEGT. CDR3 DNA sequence: TGTGCCAGCAGTTTGGCCCTTTTTGCGGACGACCGAATCACCGCCTACGAGCAGTACTTC. Amino acids: CASSLALFADDRITAYEQYF.

This chain uses TRBV6-1 with TRBJ2-7; no reliable D call. Germline V gene lookup returns CDR1 MNHNS and CDR2 SASEGT. The CDR3 covers 16 residues. V dropped 1 base and J dropped 12 bases, with 25 bases sitting between them. CDR3 in amino acids: CASSEVRRAATMSRYF. In DNA, the CDR3 is TGTGCCAGCAGTGAAGTCCGTAGGGCAGCCACCATGTCGAGGTACTTC.

This clonotype appeared many times. V is TRBV6-5 and J is TRBJ1-2; 9 bases map to TRBD1. The germline V gene has CDR1 MNHEY and CDR2 SVGAGI. Trimming removed 7 bases from V and 4 bases from J; junction bases left unmatched: 7. This CDR3 contains 14 residues. CDR3 bases: TGTGCCAGCAAGGAAACAGGGGGCAGCTATGGCTACACCTTC. This codes for CASKETGGSYGYTF.

This clonotype has just a few counts. The chain combines TRBV11-2 with TRBJ2-1; 15 nucleotides align to TRBD2. Germline CDR1 and CDR2: SGHAT and FQNNGV. This CDR3 spans 17 amino acids. V lost 6 bases and J lost 9; bases outside the gene matches: 12. Written as DNA, the CDR3 is TGTGCCAGCAGACCAGACGGACTAGCGGGAGGGCCAGCTGAGCAGTTCTTC. Translating it yields CASRPDGLAGGPAEQFF.